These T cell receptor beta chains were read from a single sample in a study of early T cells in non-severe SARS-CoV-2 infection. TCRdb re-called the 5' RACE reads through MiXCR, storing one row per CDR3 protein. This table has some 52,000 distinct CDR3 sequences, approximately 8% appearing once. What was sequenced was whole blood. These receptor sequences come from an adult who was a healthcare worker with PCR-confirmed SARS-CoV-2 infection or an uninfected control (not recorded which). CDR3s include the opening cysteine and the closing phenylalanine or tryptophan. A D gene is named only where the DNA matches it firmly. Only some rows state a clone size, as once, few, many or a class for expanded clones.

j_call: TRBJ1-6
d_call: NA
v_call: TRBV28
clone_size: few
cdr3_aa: CASSEIWGRNSPLHF
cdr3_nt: TGTGCCAGCAGTGAAATTTGGGGGCGAAATTCACCCCTCCACTTT

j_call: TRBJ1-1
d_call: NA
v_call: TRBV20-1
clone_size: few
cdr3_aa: CSARPPGVTEAFF
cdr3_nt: TGCAGTGCTAGACCACCCGGGGTAACTGAAGCTTTCTTT

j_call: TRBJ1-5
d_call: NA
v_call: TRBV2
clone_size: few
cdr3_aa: CASSGIGNQPQHF
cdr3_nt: TGTGCCAGCAGTGGAATTGGCAATCAGCCCCAGCATTTT

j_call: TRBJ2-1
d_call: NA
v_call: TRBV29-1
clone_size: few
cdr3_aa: CSVDTASEYNEQFF
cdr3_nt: TGCAGCGTTGATACGGCTAGCGAGTACAATGAGCAGTTCTTC

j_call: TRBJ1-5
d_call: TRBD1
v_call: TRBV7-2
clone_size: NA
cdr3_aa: CASSFPFQGAGGQPQHF
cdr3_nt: TGTGCCAGCAGCTTTCCTTTCCAAGGGGCAGGGGGCCAGCCCCAGCATTTT

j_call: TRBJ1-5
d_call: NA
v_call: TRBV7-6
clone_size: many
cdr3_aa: CASSSDRSQPQHF
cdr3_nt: TGTGCCAGCAGCTCGGACAGAAGTCAGCCCCAGCATTTT

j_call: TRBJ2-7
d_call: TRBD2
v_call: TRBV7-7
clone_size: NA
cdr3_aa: CASSPGLAPYEQYF
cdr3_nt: TGTGCTAGCAGCCCCGGACTAGCGCCCTACGAGCAGTACTTC

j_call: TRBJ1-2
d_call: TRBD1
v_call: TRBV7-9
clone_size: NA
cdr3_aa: CASSLTGEPLGYGYTF
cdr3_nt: TGTGCCAGCAGCTTGACAGGGGAACCTCTTGGCTATGGCTACACCTTC

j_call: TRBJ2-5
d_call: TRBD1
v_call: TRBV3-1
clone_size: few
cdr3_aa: CASSTPSRDRKETQYF
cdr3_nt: TGTGCCAGCAGCACTCCCTCCCGGGACAGGAAGGAGACCCAGTACTTC

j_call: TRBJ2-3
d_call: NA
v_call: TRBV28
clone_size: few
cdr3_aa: CASSDVESTDTQYF
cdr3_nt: TGTGCCAGCTCAGACGTGGAAAGCACAGATACGCAGTATTTT

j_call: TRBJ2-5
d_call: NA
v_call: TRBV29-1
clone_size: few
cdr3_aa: CSASRQETQYF
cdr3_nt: TGCAGCGCTAGTCGACAAGAGACCCAGTACTTC

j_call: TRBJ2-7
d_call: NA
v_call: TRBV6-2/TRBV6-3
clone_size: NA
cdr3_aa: CASSLLDAREQYF
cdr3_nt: TGTGCCAGCAGCCTATTGGACGCGCGGGAGCAGTACTTC

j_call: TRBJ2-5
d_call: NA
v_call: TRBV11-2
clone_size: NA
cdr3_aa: CASSFAGFKETQYF
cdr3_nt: TGTGCCAGCAGCTTCGCAGGTTTCAAAGAGACCCAGTACTTC

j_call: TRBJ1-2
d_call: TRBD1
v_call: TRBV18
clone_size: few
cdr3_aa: CASSPARTGGADGYTF
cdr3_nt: TGTGCCAGCTCACCTGCTAGGACAGGGGGCGCAGATGGCTACACCTTC

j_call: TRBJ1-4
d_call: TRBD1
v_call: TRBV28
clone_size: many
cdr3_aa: CASSPVTGWGLNEKLFF
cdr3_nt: TGTGCCAGCAGTCCAGTGACAGGGTGGGGACTAAATGAAAAACTGTTTTTT

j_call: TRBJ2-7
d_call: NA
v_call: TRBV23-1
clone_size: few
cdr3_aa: CASSRIYEQYF
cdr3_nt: TGCGCCAGCAGTCGCATCTACGAGCAGTACTTC

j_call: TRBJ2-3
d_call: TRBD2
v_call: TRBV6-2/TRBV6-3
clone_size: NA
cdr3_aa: CASSPLRTSGRQTDTQYF
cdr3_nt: TGTGCCAGCAGTCCCCTCAGGACTAGCGGGAGGCAGACAGATACGCAGTATTTT

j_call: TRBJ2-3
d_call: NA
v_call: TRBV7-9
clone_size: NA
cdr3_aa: CASSPSTDTQYF
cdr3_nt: TGTGCCAGCAGCCCTAGCACAGATACGCAGTATTTT

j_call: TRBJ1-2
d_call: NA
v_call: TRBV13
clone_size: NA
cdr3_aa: CASSFPQGIANYGYTF
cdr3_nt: TGTGCCAGCAGTTTCCCCCAGGGAATAGCTAACTATGGCTACACCTTC

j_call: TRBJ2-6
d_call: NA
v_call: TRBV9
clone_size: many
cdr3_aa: CASSPTEKGSGANVLTF
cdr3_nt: TGTGCCAGCAGCCCAACCGAAAAGGGTTCCGGGGCCAACGTCCTGACTTTC

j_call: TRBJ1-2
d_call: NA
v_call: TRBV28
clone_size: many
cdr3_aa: CAIQGTNYGYTF
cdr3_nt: TGTGCCATCCAGGGGACTAACTATGGCTACACCTTC

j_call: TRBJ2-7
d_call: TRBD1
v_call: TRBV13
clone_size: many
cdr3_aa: CASSFRDRAEQYF
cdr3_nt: TGTGCCAGCAGCTTCCGGGACAGGGCCGAGCAGTACTTC

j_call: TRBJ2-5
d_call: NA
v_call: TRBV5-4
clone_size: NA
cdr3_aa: CASSSGSQETQYF
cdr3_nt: TGTGCCAGCAGTTCCGGGAGCCAAGAGACCCAGTACTTC

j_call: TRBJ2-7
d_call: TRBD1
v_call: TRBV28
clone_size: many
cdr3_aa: CASRSGQGIHEQYF
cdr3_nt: TGTGCCAGCCGTTCTGGACAGGGGATCCACGAGCAGTACTTC

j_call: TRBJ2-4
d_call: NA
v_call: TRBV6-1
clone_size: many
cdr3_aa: CASSNPPKGGANIQYF
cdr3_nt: TGTGCCAGCAGCAATCCACCCAAAGGGGGAGCAAACATTCAGTACTTC

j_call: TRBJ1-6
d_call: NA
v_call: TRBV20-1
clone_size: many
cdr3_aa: CSARSLGVDNSPLHF
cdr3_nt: TGCAGTGCTAGAAGTTTAGGGGTTGATAATTCACCCCTCCACTTT

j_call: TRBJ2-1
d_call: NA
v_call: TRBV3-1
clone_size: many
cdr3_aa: CASSQKVDEQFF
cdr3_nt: TGTGCCAGCAGCCAGAAAGTAGATGAGCAGTTCTTC

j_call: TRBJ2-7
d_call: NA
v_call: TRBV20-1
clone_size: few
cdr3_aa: CSAPDSSYEQYF
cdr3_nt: TGCAGTGCCCCAGACAGCTCCTACGAGCAGTACTTC

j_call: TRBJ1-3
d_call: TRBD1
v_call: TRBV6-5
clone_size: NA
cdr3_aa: CASSSSGTGRNTIYF
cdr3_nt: TGTGCCAGCAGTTCGTCCGGGACAGGGAGAAACACCATATATTTT

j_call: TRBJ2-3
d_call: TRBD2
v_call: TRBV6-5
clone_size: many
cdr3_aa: CAIPFYGPWGLAGVTDTQYF
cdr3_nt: TGTGCCATACCATTCTACGGGCCTTGGGGACTAGCGGGGGTAACAGATACGCAGTATTTT

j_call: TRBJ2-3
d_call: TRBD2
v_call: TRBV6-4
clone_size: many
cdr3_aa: CASSDSGTSGADTQYF
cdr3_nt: TGTGCCAGCAGTGACTCAGGGACTAGCGGTGCAGATACGCAGTATTTT

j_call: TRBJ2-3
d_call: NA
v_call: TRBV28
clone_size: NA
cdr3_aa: CASCREHTQYF
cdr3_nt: TGTGCCAGCTGTAGGGAACATACGCAGTATTTT

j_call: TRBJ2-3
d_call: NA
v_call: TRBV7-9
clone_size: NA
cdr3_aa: CASSLFTDTQYF
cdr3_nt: TGTGCCAGCAGCCTCTTCACAGATACGCAGTATTTT

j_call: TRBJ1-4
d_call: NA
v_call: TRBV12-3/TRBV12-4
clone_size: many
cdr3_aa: CASRSGRPNEKLFF
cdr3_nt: TGTGCCAGCAGGTCAGGGCGGCCTAATGAAAAACTGTTTTTT

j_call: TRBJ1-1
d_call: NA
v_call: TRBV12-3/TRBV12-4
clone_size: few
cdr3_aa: CASSFSEGVNTEAFF
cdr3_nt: TGTGCCAGCAGTTTCTCGGAAGGGGTAAACACTGAAGCTTTCTTT

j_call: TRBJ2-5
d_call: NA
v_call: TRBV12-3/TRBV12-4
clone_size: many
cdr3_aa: CASSNTVQETQYF
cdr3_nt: TGTGCCAGCAGTAACACGGTCCAAGAGACCCAGTACTTC

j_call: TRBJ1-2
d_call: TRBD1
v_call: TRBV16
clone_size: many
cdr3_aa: CASSLSGGPYGYTF
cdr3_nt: TGTGCCAGCAGCCTCTCAGGGGGTCCCTATGGCTACACCTTC

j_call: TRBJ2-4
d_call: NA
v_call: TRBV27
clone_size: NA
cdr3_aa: CASSLSSLAKNIQYF
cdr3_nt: TGTGCCAGCAGTTTAAGCAGTCTAGCCAAAAACATTCAGTACTTC

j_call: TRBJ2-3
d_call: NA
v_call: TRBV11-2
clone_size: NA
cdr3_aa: CASSSRVLASTDTQYF
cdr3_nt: TGTGCCAGCAGCTCAAGGGTTTTAGCTAGCACAGATACGCAGTATTTT

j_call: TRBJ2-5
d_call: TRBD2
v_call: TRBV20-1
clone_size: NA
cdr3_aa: CSARDSGNPQETQYF
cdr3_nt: TGCAGTGCTAGAGACAGCGGGAACCCTCAAGAGACCCAGTACTTC

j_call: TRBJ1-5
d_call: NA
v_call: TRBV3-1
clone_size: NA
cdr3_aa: CASSLRQIGQPQHF
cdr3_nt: TGTGCCAGCAGCCTAAGACAGATAGGACAGCCCCAGCATTTT

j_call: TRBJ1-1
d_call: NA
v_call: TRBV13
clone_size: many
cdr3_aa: CASSSRVWNTEAFF
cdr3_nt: TGTGCCAGCAGCTCCAGGGTATGGAACACTGAAGCTTTCTTT

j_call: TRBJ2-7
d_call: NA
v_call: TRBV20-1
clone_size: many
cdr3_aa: CSARDYREPTYEQYF
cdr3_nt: TGCAGTGCTAGGGATTACCGGGAGCCCACCTACGAGCAGTACTTC

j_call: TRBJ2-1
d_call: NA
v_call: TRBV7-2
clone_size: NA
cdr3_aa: CASSPGTLRGQFF
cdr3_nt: TGTGCCAGCAGCCCCGGGACCCTTCGGGGGCAGTTCTTC

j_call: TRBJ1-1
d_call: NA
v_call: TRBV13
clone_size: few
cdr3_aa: CASSAPGTGTEAFF
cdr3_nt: TGTGCCAGCAGCGCGCCCGGGACGGGCACTGAAGCTTTCTTT

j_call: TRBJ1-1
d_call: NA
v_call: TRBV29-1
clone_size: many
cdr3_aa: CSVVVMNTEAFF
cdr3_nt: TGCAGCGTTGTAGTCATGAACACTGAAGCTTTCTTT

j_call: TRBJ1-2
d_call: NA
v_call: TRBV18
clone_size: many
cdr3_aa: CASSPDSYGYTF
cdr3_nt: TGTGCCAGCTCACCGGACTCATATGGCTACACCTTC

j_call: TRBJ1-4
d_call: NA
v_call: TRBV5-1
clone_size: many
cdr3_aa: CASSLEAGDEKLFF
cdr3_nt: TGCGCCAGCAGCTTGGAAGCGGGGGATGAAAAACTGTTTTTT

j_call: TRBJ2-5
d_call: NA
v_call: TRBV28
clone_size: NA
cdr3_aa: CASIEPGVEQETQYF
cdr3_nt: TGTGCCAGCATTGAACCGGGGGTGGAACAAGAGACCCAGTACTTC

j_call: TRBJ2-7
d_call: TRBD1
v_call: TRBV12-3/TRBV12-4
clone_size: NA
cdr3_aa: CASSSGTGAFISYEQYF
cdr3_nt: TGTGCCAGCAGTTCCGGGACAGGGGCATTCATTTCCTACGAGCAGTACTTC

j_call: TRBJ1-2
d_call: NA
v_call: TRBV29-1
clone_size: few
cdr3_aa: CSVEDLGHGPGQNYGYTF
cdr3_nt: TGCAGCGTTGAAGATCTAGGACATGGGCCCGGACAGAACTATGGCTACACCTTC